The 26 T cell receptor beta chains in this list originate from one sample, sequenced in a study of T cell responses to AZD1222 COVID-19 vaccine. Produced via immunoSEQ multiplex PCR; TCRdb's table is partial and in-frame only. The sample lists around 180,000 clones, more than 75% occurring once. Specimen: peripheral blood, collected 28 days after the second AZD1222 dose. The receptors were gathered from an adult who received the AZD1222 COVID-19 vaccine.

This chain uses TRBV27 with TRBJ2-3; no definite D call. The length of the CDR3 is 13 residues. Trimming left V 6 bases short and J 0 bases short, with 7 bases between. CDR1 and CDR2 from the germline V gene are MNHEY and SMNVEV (reference sequence). The CDR3 region is CASRDFSTDTQYF. The CDR3, as DNA: TGTGCCAGCAGAGATTTTAGCACAGATACGCAGTATTTT.

The chain employs TRBV4-2 and TRBJ2-7; 9 bases line up with TRBD1. The CDR3 contains 15 residues. V dropped 3 bases and J dropped 5; count of bases not matched to a gene: 8. The germline V gene encodes CDR1 LGHNA and CDR2 YNFKEQ. CDR3 DNA: TGTGCCAGCAGCCAGACCGGGACAGGGAGCAACGAGCAGTACTTC. Encoded protein: CASSQTGTGSNEQYF.

This clone came up once. V gene TRBV5-4 combines with J gene TRBJ1-6; no firm D call. The CDR3 length is 14 residues. Germline V gene data show CDR1 as SGHNT and CDR2 as YYREEE (reference sequence). Trimming left V 0 bases short and J 6 bases short, with 7 bases between. DNA of the CDR3: TGTGCCAGCAGCTTGGACAATAGTAATTCACCCCTCCACTTT. Translating it yields CASSLDNSNSPLHF. The whole variable domain, filled in from reference TRBV5-4 and TRBJ1-6, reads ETGVTQSPTHLIKTRGQQVTLRCSSQSGHNTVSWYQQALGQGPQFIFQYYREEENGRGNFPPRFSGLQFPNYSSELNVNALELDDSALYLCASSLDNSNSPLHFGNGTRLTVT.

This clone showed up just once. CDR3 amino acids: CASSVSGSSSYEQYF. CDR3 coding DNA: TGTGCCAGCAGTGTTAGCGGGTCGAGCTCCTACGAGCAGTACTTC. The chain joins TRBV28 to TRBJ2-7; 7 nucleotides line up with TRBD2. The length of the CDR3 is 15 residues. Losses at the gene ends were 5 bases for V and 0 bases for J; bases not matched to a gene: 7. The V gene's germline CDR1 is MDHEN and CDR2 SYDVKM.

This rearrangement joins TRBV6-2 or TRBV6-3 to TRBJ2-7; 7 nucleotides agree with TRBD1. J gave up 4 bases and V 2 bases, and 8 bases lay outside the gene matches. In germline, CDR1 is MNHEY, CDR2 SVGEGT. CDR3 length equals 15 residues. The CDR3: CASSYGQGERYEQYF. The CDR3, as DNA: TGTGCCAGCAGTTACGGGCAGGGGGAGCGGTACGAGCAGTACTTC.

The chain couples TRBV18 to TRBJ2-7; 14 nucleotides align to TRBD2. The CDR3 runs 13 residues. V was pared by 6 bases and J by 5 bases, with 0 bases of the junction left unmatched. The germline gives CDR1 KGHSH, CDR2 LQKENI. DNA for the CDR3: TGTGCCAGCTCGGGACTAGCGGGAGACGAGCAGTACTTC. Translating gives CASSGLAGDEQYF.

V is TRBV20-1 and J is TRBJ1-6; unclear D gene. V shed 8 bases and J shed 11 bases, with 4 bases lying between them. CDR1 and CDR2 from the germline V gene are DFQATT and SNEGSKA (reference sequence). This CDR3 has 8 residues. DNA of the CDR3: TGCAGTATCCCACCCCTCCACTTT. It codes for CSIPPLHF.

V is TRBV6-1 and J is TRBJ2-3, with unresolved D. Germline V gives CDR1 MNHNS, CDR2 SASEGT. V was shortened by 3 bases and J by 2 bases, with 9 bases between the two germline ends. The CDR3 runs 14 residues. CDR3 sequence: CASSDPFATDTQYF. The DNA for the CDR3 is TGTGCCAGCAGTGATCCTTTCGCCACAGATACGCAGTATTTT.

This rearrangement joins TRBV9 to TRBJ2-2; D uncertain. V shed 0 bases and J shed 2 bases, with 11 bases lying between them. This CDR3 is 16 amino acids long. The V gene's germline CDR1 is SGDLS and CDR2 YYNGEE. CDR3 sequence reads: CASSVGVSVNTGELFF. The CDR3 DNA reads as TGTGCCAGCAGCGTAGGGGTCTCCGTTAACACCGGGGAGCTGTTTTTT.

The chain joins TRBV10-3 to TRBJ2-7; 7 nucleotides agree with TRBD1. CDR3 length equals 14 residues. CDR1 and CDR2 from the germline V gene are ENHRY and SYGVKD. With V trimmed by 6 bases and J by 0 bases, 5 bases remained unmatched. CDR3 nucleotide sequence: TGTGCCATCAGGACGACAGGGAACTCCTACGAGCAGTACTTC. This codes for CAIRTTGNSYEQYF.

The DNA for the CDR3 is TGTGCCATCCCGACCAGGGGAACTAGCGGGGTGGGGACAGATACGCAGTATTTT. Translated, it gives CAIPTRGTSGVGTDTQYF. This sequence joins TRBV28 and TRBJ2-3, with TRBD2 matching over 10 bases. This CDR3 comprises 18 residues. Germline lookup yields CDR1 MDHEN and CDR2 SYDVKM. Trimming removed 10 bases from V and 3 bases from J; junction bases left unmatched: 19.

V and J are TRBV23-1 and TRBJ2-7; 8 positions agree with TRBD1. TRBV23-1 has ORF status, its function being uncertain. Trimming removed 3 bases from V and 3 bases from J; junction bases left unmatched: 10. The CDR3 is 16 amino acids. The chain's CDR3 is CASSQGDGTGRYEQYF. As DNA, the CDR3 is TGCGCCAGCAGTCAGGGGGACGGGACAGGCCGCTACGAGCAGTACTTC.

The V and J genes are TRBV21-1 and TRBJ2-5; the table assigns TRBD1, which was not confirmed against the DNA. TRBV21-1 is a pseudogene locus. The length of the CDR3 is 14 residues. The chain's CDR3 is CASSMDRGSGTQYF. CDR3 sequence (DNA): TGTGCCAGCAGCATGGACAGGGGATCAGGGACCCAGTACTTC.

This clone showed up just a few times. The rearrangement links TRBV30 to TRBJ2-5; D is ambiguous. This CDR3 comprises 12 residues. Germline V lookup: CDR1 GTSNPN, CDR2 SVGIG (reference sequence). V was clipped by 0 bases and J by 4 bases, with 6 bases between them. The CDR3 DNA reads as TGTGCCTGGAGTGTAGGAGCAGAGACCCAGTACTTC. Translation gives CAWSVGAETQYF.

The chain carries TRBV6-2 or TRBV6-3 and TRBJ1-6; weak D call: TRBD1 (6 bases). Deletions cut 5 bases from V and 5 bases from J, with 10 bases between. CDR3 length: 14 residues. Germline CDR1 is MNHEY and CDR2 is SVGEGT. The CDR3 nucleotides are TGTGCCAGCAGTCGCAGGGGACATAATTCACCCCTCCACTTT. Amino acids: CASSRRGHNSPLHF.

This chain connects TRBV19 to TRBJ2-7, with D perhaps matching TRBD2 (5 bases). The CDR3 length is 12 residues. Trimming left V 5 bases short and J 2 bases short, with 7 bases between. The germline V gene has CDR1 LNHDA and CDR2 SQIVND (reference sequence). The CDR3 protein is CASSAGTYEQYF. The DNA for the CDR3 is TGTGCCAGTAGTGCCGGGACCTACGAGCAGTACTTC. Looking up the rest from reference TRBV19 and TRBJ2-7 gives the full variable domain: DGGITQSPKYLFRKEGQNVTLSCEQNLNHDAMYWYRQDPGQGLRLIYYSQIVNDFQKGDIAEGYSVSREKKESFPLTVTSAQKNPTAFYLCASSAGTYEQYFGPGTRLTVT.

The chain combines TRBV30 with TRBJ2-7; weak D call: TRBD1 (7 bases). There are 15 residues in the CDR3. Germline V lookup: CDR1 GTSNPN, CDR2 SVGIG (reference sequence). With 4 bases removed from V and 2 bases from J, the gap between germline ends came to 18 bases. The CDR3 region is CAWNKPARGAYEQYF. CDR3 DNA: TGTGCCTGGAACAAACCAGCCAGGGGGGCCTACGAGCAGTACTTC.

This clone occurred once. The CDR3 region has the DNA TGCGCCAGCAGCCAGAACAGGGCGGGGGAGACCCAGTACTTC. Its protein product is CASSQNRAGETQYF. This chain uses TRBV4-1 with TRBJ2-5, with D perhaps being TRBD1 or TRBD2 (6 bases each). This CDR3 has 14 residues. The germline V gene has CDR1 MGHRA and CDR2 YSYEKL. V was pared by 3 bases and J by 5 bases, with 13 bases between.

This sequence joins TRBV7-3 and TRBJ2-1; 10 bases match TRBD2. This CDR3 spans 14 amino acids. The V gene's germline CDR1 is SGHTA and CDR2 FQGTGA. V was pared by 5 bases and J by 4 bases, with 2 bases of the junction left unmatched. The CDR3 DNA sequence: TGTGCCAGCAGCGAACTAGCGGGATACAATGAGCAGTTCTTC. Protein: CASSELAGYNEQFF.

V and J are TRBV9 and TRBJ2-7; TRBD2 aligns across 8 bases. Per germline, CDR1 SGDLS and CDR2 YYNGEE. The CDR3 is made up of 16 amino acids. The junction had 8 bases not matched to a gene; V was cut back by 0 bases and J by 3 bases. CDR3 in DNA: TGTGCCAGCAGCGTAGGAGGTACTAGCGGCTTCTACGAGCAGTACTTC. Residues: CASSVGGTSGFYEQYF.

CDR3 protein: CASSPQAGMHYEQYF. DNA of the CDR3: TGTGCCAGCTCACCTCAAGCGGGAATGCACTACGAGCAGTACTTC. V gene TRBV18 combines with J gene TRBJ2-7; 7 bases match TRBD2. CDR3 size: 15 residues. Germline V gene lookup returns CDR1 KGHSH and CDR2 LQKENI. J lost 3 bases, V lost 3 bases, and 8 bases had no gene match.

V usage is TRBV30 and J usage is TRBJ2-1; TRBD1 might be the D (5 bases). In germline, CDR1 is GTSNPN, CDR2 SVGIG (reference sequence). Trimming cost V 0 bases and J 7 bases, with 7 bases left between them. The CDR3 totals 12 residues. In nucleotides, the CDR3 is TGTGCCTGGAGTGTACAGGAGAATGAGCAGTTCTTC. Protein product: CAWSVQENEQFF.

This sequence joins TRBV27 and TRBJ2-3, with 16 bases lining up with TRBD2. Germline V lookup: CDR1 MNHEY, CDR2 SMNVEV (reference sequence). The CDR3 is 18 residues long. Unmatched junction bases numbered 7, after V lost 3 bases and J lost 4 bases. This CDR3 is CASSFRGLAGGGPDTQYF. In nucleotides, the CDR3 is TGTGCCAGCAGTTTTAGGGGACTAGCGGGAGGGGGCCCAGATACGCAGTATTTT.

V and J are TRBV28 and TRBJ1-1; 8 bases match TRBD1. Looked up from germline, CDR1 is MDHEN and CDR2 is SYDVKM. V lost 6 bases and J lost 6; bases outside the gene matches: 6. The CDR3 length is 13 residues. CDR3 sequence (DNA): TGTGCCAGCAGGAAGCAGGGGGCGTCTGAAGCTTTCTTT. It yields the protein CASRKQGASEAFF. Based on the CDR3 plus reference TRBV28 and TRBJ1-1, the full variable domain is DVKVTQSSRYLVKRTGEKVFLECVQDMDHENMFWYRQDPGLGLRLIYFSYDVKMKEKGDIPEGYSVSREKKERFSLILESASTNQTSMYLCASRKQGASEAFFGQGTRLTVV.

The V gene is TRBV3-1 (or the pseudogene TRBV3-2), the J gene TRBJ2-7; no definite D call. Deletions cut 1 base from V and 9 bases from J, with 13 bases between. CDR1 is LGHDT and CDR2 is YNNKEL in the germline V gene (reference sequence). The CDR3 loop spans 13 amino acids. CDR3 amino acids: CASSQGNMNSQYF. CDR3 sequence (DNA): TGTGCCAGCAGCCAAGGTAACATGAATTCGCAGTACTTC.

The chain carries TRBV7-2 and TRBJ2-3, with TRBD2 matching over 8 bases. Unmatched junction bases numbered 12, after V lost 5 bases and J lost 8 bases. CDR1 is SGHTA, CDR2 FQGNSA, per germline. The CDR3 extends over 15 amino acids. Here the CDR3 reads CASSPGGAIRSTQYF. The CDR3 bases are TGTGCCAGCAGCCCCGGGGGGGCAATCCGTAGTACGCAGTATTTT.